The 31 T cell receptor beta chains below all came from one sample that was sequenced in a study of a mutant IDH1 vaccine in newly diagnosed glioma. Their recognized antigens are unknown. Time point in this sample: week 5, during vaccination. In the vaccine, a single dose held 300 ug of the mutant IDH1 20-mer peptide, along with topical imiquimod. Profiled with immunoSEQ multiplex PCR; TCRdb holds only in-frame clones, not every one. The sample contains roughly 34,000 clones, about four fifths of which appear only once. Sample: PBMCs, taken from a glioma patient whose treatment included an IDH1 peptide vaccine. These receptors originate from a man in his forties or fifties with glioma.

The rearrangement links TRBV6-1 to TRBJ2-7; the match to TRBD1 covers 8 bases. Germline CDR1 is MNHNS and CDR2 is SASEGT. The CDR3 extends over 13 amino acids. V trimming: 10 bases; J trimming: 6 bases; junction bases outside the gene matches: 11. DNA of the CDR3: TGTGCCACCAACCGGGACAGGCTAGGCGAGCAGTACTTC. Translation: CATNRDRLGEQYF.

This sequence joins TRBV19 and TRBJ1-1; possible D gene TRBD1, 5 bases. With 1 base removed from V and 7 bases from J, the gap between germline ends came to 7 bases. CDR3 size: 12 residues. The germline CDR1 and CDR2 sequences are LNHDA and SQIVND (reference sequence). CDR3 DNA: TGTGCCAGTAGTATAGGGGGCCATGAAGCTTTCTTT. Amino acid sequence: CASSIGGHEAFF.

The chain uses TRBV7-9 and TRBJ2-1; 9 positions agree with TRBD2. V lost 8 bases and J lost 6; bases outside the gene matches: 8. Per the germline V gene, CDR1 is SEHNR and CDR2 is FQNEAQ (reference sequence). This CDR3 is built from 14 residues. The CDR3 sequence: CASGIAGAINEQFF. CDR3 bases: TGTGCCAGCGGTATAGCGGGGGCAATCAATGAGCAGTTCTTC. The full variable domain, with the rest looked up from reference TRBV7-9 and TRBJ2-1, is DTGVSQNPRHKITKRGQNVTFRCDPISEHNRLYWYRQTLGQGPEFLTYFQNEAQLEKSRLLSDRFSAERPKGSFSTLEIQRTEQGDSAMYLCASGIAGAINEQFFGPGTRLTVL.

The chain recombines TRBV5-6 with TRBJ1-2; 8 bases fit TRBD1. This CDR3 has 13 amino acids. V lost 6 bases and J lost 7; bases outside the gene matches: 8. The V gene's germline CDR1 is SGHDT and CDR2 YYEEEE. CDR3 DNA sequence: TGTGCCAGCAACCAGGGGGCGCTTCGTGGCTACACCTTC. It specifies CASNQGALRGYTF.

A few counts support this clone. The CDR3 spells CASSLVRGGNTIYF. In nucleotides, the CDR3 is TGTGCCAGCAGCTTGGTCAGGGGCGGAAACACCATATATTTT. The rearrangement uses TRBV5-6 and TRBJ1-3, with D possibly being TRBD1 (6 bases). This CDR3 is 14 amino acids long. Germline lookup yields CDR1 SGHDT and CDR2 YYEEEE. Trimming shortened V by 0 bases and J by 4 bases, and 8 bases separated the two germline ends.

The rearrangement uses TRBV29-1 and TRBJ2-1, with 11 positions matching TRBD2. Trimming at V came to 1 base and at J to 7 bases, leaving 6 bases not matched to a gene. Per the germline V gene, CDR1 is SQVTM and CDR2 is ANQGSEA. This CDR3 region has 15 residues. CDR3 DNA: TGCAGCGTTGAAGGTACTAGCGGGAGAAGGAATGAGCAGTTCTTC. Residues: CSVEGTSGRRNEQFF.

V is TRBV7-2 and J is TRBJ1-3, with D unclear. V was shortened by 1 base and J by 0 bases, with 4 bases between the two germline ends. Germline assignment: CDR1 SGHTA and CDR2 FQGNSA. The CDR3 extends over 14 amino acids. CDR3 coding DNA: TGTGCCAGCAGCTTAGAATACTCTGGAAACACCATATATTTT. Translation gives CASSLEYSGNTIYF. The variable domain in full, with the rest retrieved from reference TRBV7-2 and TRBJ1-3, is GAGVSQSPSNKVTEKGKDVELRCDPISGHTALYWYRQSLGQGLEFLIYFQGNSAPDKSGLPSDRFSAERTGGSVSTLTIQRTQQEDSAVYLCASSLEYSGNTIYFGEGSWLTVV.

The CDR3 sequence: CSVAFNYGYTF. The CDR3 DNA reads as TGCAGCGTTGCTTTTAACTATGGCTACACCTTC. The chain uses TRBV29-1 and TRBJ1-2; D remains unclear. CDR1 is SQVTM, CDR2 ANQGSEA, per germline. The CDR3 length is 11 residues. V gave up 4 bases and J gave up 1 base, with 4 bases separating them.

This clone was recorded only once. The CDR3 DNA sequence: TGTGCCAGCAGCCCACCCCCCGGTTCCAACACCGGGGAGCTGTTTTTT. Encoded protein: CASSPPPGSNTGELFF. This chain joins TRBV11-2 and TRBJ2-2; D uncertain. In germline, CDR1 is SGHAT, CDR2 FQNNGV. Trimming shortened V by 5 bases and J by 2 bases, and 15 bases separated the two germline ends. The length of the CDR3 is 16 residues.

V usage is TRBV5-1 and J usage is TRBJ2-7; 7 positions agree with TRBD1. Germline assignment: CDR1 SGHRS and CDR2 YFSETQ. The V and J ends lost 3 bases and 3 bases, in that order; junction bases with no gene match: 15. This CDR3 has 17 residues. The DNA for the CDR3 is TGCGCCAGCAGCTATTCCTCCAAGACAGGGTCGTTCTACGAGCAGTACTTC. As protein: CASSYSSKTGSFYEQYF.

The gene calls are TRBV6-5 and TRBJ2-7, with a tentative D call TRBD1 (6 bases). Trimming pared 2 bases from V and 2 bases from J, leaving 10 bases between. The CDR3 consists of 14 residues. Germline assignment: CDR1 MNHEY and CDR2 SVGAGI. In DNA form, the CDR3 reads TGTGCCAGCAGTTACCGGACAGAAGCCTACGAGCAGTACTTC. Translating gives CASSYRTEAYEQYF.

CDR3 loop: CASSEAGTAAFF. CDR3 DNA sequence: TGTGCCAGTAGTGAGGCAGGGACTGCGGCTTTCTTT. The J gene is TRBJ1-1, the V gene TRBV19; perhaps TRBD1 as D (5 bases). The CDR3 is 12 amino acids. Germline V gene data show CDR1 as LNHDA and CDR2 as SQIVND (reference sequence). Trimming left V 5 bases short and J 11 bases short, with 15 bases between.

The CDR3 DNA reads as TGTGCCAGCAGCGGCGGGGGCGGCTACACCTTC. Residues: CASSGGGGYTF. V gene TRBV9 combines with J gene TRBJ1-2; possibly TRBD1 for D (6 bases). The CDR3 runs to 11 residues. Germline CDR1 is SGDLS and CDR2 is YYNGEE. V was pared by 3 bases and J by 8 bases, with 8 bases between.

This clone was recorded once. Written as DNA, the CDR3 is TGTGCCAGCAGTTCCACCGGGACCGAAGACGAAAAACTGTTTTTT. This sequence encodes CASSSTGTEDEKLFF. The genes are TRBV28 and TRBJ1-4, with D tentatively TRBD1 (5 bases). Germline CDR1 and CDR2: MDHEN and SYDVKM. This CDR3 has 15 amino acids. Trimming cost V 4 bases and J 8 bases, with 17 bases left between them.

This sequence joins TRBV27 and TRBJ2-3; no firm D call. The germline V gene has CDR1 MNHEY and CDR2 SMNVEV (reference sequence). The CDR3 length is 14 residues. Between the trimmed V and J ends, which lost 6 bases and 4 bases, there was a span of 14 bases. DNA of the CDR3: TGTGCCAGCAGCCTGGATCCTCTGGCAGATACGCAGTATTTT. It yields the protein CASSLDPLADTQYF.

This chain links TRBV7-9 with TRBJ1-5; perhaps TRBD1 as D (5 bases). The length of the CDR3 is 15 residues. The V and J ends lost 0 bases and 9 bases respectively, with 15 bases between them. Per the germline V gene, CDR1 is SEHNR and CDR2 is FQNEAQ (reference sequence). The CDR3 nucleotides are TGTGCCAGCAGCTTAGCGGGACCCCGGGAACGGCCCCAGCATTTT. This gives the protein CASSLAGPRERPQHF.

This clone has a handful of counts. CDR3 region: CASSVGGQPQHF. CDR3 sequence (DNA): TGCGCCAGCAGTGTCGGGGGTCAGCCCCAGCATTTT. The gene calls are TRBV10-1 and TRBJ1-5; perhaps TRBD1 as D (5 bases). The CDR3 is 12 residues long. Germline CDR1 WNHNN, CDR2 SYGVQD (reference sequence). Trimming took 4 bases from V and 6 from J, leaving 7 bases between them.

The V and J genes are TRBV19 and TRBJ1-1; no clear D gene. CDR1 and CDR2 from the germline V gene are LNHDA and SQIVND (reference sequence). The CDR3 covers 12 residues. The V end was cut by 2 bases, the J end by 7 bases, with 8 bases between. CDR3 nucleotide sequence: TGTGCCAGTAGTATACGGTACCATGAAGCTTTCTTT. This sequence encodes CASSIRYHEAFF.

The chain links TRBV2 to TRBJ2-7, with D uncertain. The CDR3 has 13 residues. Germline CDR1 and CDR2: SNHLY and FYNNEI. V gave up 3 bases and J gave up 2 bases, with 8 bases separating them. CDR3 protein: CASSDQLTYEQYF. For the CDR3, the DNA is TGTGCCAGCAGTGATCAACTAACCTACGAGCAGTACTTC.

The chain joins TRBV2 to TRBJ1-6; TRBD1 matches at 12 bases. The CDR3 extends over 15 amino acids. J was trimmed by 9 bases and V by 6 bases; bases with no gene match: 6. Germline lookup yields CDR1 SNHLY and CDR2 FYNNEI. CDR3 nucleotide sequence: TGTGCCAGCAGCCCTTGGGGACAGGGGGCTTCACCCCTCCACTTT. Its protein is CASSPWGQGASPLHF.

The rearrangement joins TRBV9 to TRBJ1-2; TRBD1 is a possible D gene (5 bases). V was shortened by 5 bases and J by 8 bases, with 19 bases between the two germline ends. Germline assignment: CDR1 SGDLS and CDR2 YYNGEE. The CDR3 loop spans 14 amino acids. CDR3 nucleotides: TGTGCCAGCAGAGGGAGGGGTCGGGGGGAAGGCTACACCTTC. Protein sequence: CASRGRGRGEGYTF.

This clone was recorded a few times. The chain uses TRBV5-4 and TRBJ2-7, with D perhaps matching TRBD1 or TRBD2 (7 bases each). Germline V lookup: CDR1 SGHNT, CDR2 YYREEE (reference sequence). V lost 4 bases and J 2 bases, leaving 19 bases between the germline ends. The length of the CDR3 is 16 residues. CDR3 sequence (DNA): TGTGCCAGCAGCCCGGGGGGAGAGACAGGGACCTACGAGCAGTACTTC. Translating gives CASSPGGETGTYEQYF.

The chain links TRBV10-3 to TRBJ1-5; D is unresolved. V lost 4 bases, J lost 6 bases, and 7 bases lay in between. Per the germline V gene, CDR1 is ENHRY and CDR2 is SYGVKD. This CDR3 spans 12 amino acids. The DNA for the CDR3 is TGTGCCATCAGTGGGCCGTCTCAGCCCCAGCATTTT. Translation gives CAISGPSQPQHF.

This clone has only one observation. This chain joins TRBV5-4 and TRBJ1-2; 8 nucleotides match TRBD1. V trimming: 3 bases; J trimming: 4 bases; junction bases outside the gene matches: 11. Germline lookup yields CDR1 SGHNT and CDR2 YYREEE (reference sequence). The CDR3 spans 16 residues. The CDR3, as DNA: TGTGCCAGCAGCTCTCCGGGAGACAGGGGACGCTATGGCTACACCTTC. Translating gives CASSSPGDRGRYGYTF.

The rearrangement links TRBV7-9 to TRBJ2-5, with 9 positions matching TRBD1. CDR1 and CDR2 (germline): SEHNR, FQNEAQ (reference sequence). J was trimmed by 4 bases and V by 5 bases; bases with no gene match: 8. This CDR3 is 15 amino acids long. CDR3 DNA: TGTGCCAGCAGCAGGAGACAGGGGGGCAGAGAGACCCAGTACTTC. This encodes CASSRRQGGRETQYF.

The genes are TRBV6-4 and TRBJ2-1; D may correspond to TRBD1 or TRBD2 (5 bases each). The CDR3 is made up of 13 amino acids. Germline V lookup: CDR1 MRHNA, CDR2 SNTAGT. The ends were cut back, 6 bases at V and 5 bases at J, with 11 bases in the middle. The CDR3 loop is CASSSGTNNEQFF. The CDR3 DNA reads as TGTGCCAGCAGCTCCGGGACGAACAATGAGCAGTTCTTC.

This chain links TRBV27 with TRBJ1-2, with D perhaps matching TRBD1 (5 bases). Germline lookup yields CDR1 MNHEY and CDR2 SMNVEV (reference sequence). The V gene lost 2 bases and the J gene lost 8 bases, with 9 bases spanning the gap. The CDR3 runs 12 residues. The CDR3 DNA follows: TGTGCCAGCAGTTTAGCGGGGCACGGCTACACCTTC. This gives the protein CASSLAGHGYTF.

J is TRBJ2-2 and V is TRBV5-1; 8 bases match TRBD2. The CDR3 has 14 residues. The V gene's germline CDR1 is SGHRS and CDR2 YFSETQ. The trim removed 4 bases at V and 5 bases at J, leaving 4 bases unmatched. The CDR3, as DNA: TGCGCCAGCAGCCCACGGGGGGGAACCGGGGAGCTGTTTTTT. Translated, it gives CASSPRGGTGELFF.

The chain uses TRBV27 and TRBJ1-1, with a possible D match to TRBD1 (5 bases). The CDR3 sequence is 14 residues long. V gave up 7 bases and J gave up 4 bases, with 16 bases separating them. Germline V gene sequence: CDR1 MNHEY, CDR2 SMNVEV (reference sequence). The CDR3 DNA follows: TGTGCCAGCACCGCGTTAACGAGGGGCACTGAAGCTTTCTTT. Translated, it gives CASTALTRGTEAFF.

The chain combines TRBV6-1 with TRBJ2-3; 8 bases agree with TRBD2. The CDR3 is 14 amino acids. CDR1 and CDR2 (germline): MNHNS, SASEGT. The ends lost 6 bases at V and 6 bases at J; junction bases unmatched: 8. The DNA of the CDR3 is TGTGCCAGCAGCCCGGGGGGGCCGGGGGATACGCAGTATTTT. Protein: CASSPGGPGDTQYF.

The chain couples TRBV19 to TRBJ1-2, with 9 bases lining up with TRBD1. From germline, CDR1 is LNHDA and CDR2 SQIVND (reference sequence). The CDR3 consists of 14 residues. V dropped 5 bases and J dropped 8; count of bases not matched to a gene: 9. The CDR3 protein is CASSLGTGSLGYTF. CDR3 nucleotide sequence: TGTGCCAGTAGTCTGGGGACAGGGTCTCTAGGCTACACCTTC.